The T cell receptor beta chain under discussion was sequenced for a study of T cells in women clearing cervical HPV infection. TCR beta CDR3 amplified by multiplex PCR from approximately 1,100 ng genomic DNA. The assay was immunoSEQ multiplex PCR, and TCRdb's table has in-frame clones only and misses some. The table lists 31,000 or so clones. A remark on this clone: The read finishes 3 residues shy of the CDR3 end, and the germline J gene is used to complete it.

The CDR3 covers 16 residues. CDR1 is GTSNPN and CDR2 is SVGIG in the germline V gene (reference sequence). The trim removed 1 base at V and 2 bases at J, leaving 4 bases unmatched. This sequence originates from a woman between 18 and 70 years old with a cervical HPV16 infection that either progressed to CIN3+ or cleared (not recorded which). V gene TRBV30 combines with J gene TRBJ2-1; 11 nucleotides match TRBD2. Sequencing input: blood buffy coat. CDR3 DNA (partial): TGTGCCTGGAGTGAACCGGGACTAGCGGCCTACAATGAG. Translated: CAWSEPGLAAYNE. The whole CDR3 sequence reads CAWSEPGLAAYNEQFF.